The sequence of this T cell receptor beta chain was determined in a study of blood T cell repertoires in COVID-19. The overall study: Samples taken during acute and convalescent COVID-19 were collected in the United States, Italy and Spain. T cells, B-cell-depleted T cells, or PBMCs supplied cDNA or gDNA.

Methods used by the authors: For nucleated cells, counts were estimated from reference gene primer amplification. The assay was immunoSEQ multiplex PCR, and TCRdb's table has in-frame clones only and misses some. V, J and clone size derive from that table, while D and trimming were established from the DNA sequence. The data contain 180,000 or so clones, around 86% of them seen just once; the ten biggest clones take up about 0.95%. The CDR3 extends over 15 amino acids. Trimming pared 6 bases from V and 4 bases from J, leaving 14 bases between. Germline V gene sequence: CDR1 SGHNT, CDR2 YYREEE (reference sequence).

Sample: peripheral blood. The receptor was isolated from a man aged 18 to 29 with acute or convalescent COVID-19. The V gene is TRBV5-4, the J gene TRBJ2-6; tentatively, D is TRBD2 (6 bases). CDR3 bases: TGTGCCAGCACTTGGGGGGTCCCAGGGGCCAACGTCCTGACTTTC. This translates into CASTWGVPGANVLTF.